Presented here are 29 T cell receptor beta chains from one specimen sequenced in a study of T cell changes during pregnancy in multiple sclerosis. Some clones are missing from TCRdb's copy, which holds only in-frame ones; the method was immunoSEQ multiplex PCR. Of 30,000 to 35,000 clones in the sample, 75% to 95% are singletons; the top ten hold about 10%. The sample here was CD8+ T cells from peripheral blood mononuclear cells, taken before pregnancy. The origin of the receptors is a female donor with multiple sclerosis, enrolled in a pregnancy study.

This chain connects TRBV7-8 to TRBJ2-5; D perhaps matches TRBD1 (6 bases). Trimming took 5 bases from V and 7 from J, leaving 17 bases between them. There are 14 residues in the CDR3. Germline CDR1 is SGHVS and CDR2 is FQNEAQ. CDR3 protein: CASSRSTGPGTQYF. CDR3 bases: TGTGCCAGCAGCCGGTCGACAGGCCCTGGGACCCAGTACTTC.

CDR3 residues: CAISQAQGPYGYTF. In DNA, the CDR3 is TGTGCCATCAGTCAAGCACAGGGGCCGTATGGCTACACCTTC. This chain joins TRBV10-3 and TRBJ1-2; 7 bases fit TRBD1. There are 14 residues in the CDR3. V lost 5 bases, J lost 5 bases, and 8 bases stayed unmatched. The V gene's germline CDR1 is ENHRY and CDR2 SYGVKD.

The chain recombines TRBV7-9 with TRBJ1-2; 9 bases are shared with TRBD1. The CDR3 extends over 15 amino acids. The V gene's germline CDR1 is SEHNR and CDR2 FQNEAQ (reference sequence). V lost 7 bases, J lost 6 bases, and 12 bases stayed unmatched. The CDR3 DNA follows: TGTGCCAGCAACCTAGGGGGGACAGGGTTTGATGGCTACACCTTC. Residues: CASNLGGTGFDGYTF.

V gene TRBV4-1 combines with J gene TRBJ1-1; D may be TRBD1 (6 bases). V was trimmed by 3 bases and J by 3 bases, leaving 14 bases between them. The CDR3 has 15 residues. Germline V gene lookup returns CDR1 MGHRA and CDR2 YSYEKL. CDR3 sequence: CASSQEGGAYTEAFF. The CDR3 region has the DNA TGCGCCAGCAGCCAGGAGGGGGGGGCCTACACTGAAGCTTTCTTT.

The gene calls are TRBV14 and TRBJ2-1; 12 bases fit TRBD2. The V gene end was trimmed by 3 bases and the J gene end by 2 bases; junction bases not matched to a gene: 2. CDR3 length equals 16 residues. The germline V gene has CDR1 SGHDN and CDR2 FVKESK. The CDR3 protein is CASSQTSGSPYNEQFF. The CDR3, as DNA: TGTGCCAGCAGCCAGACTAGCGGGAGCCCCTACAATGAGCAGTTCTTC.

The chain carries TRBV9 and TRBJ2-3; 7 positions match TRBD1. V trimming: 3 bases; J trimming: 2 bases; junction bases outside the gene matches: 15. Germline assignment: CDR1 SGDLS and CDR2 YYNGEE. The length of the CDR3 is 18 residues. Here the CDR3 reads CASSARALETGFTDTQYF. CDR3 DNA sequence: TGTGCCAGCAGCGCCCGCGCTCTCGAGACAGGGTTCACAGATACGCAGTATTTT.

The rearrangement links TRBV9 to TRBJ2-7; D not certain. V was clipped by 0 bases and J by 6 bases, with 13 bases between them. The CDR3 length is 14 residues. Germline V lookup: CDR1 SGDLS, CDR2 YYNGEE. The CDR3 here is CASSVDSLSGEQYF. The CDR3 DNA sequence: TGTGCCAGCAGCGTAGACTCTCTTTCGGGCGAGCAGTACTTC.

The chain couples TRBV19 to TRBJ2-7; 8 bases are shared with TRBD1. The CDR3 totals 15 residues. Germline V gives CDR1 LNHDA, CDR2 SQIVND (reference sequence). V dropped 6 bases and J dropped 3; count of bases not matched to a gene: 10. CDR3 nucleotide sequence: TGTGCCAGTAGCGCCAGGACAGGGTGGAGCTACGAGCAGTACTTC. Protein: CASSARTGWSYEQYF.

In nucleotides, the CDR3 is TGCGCCAGCAGCTTGGAGCCAGGGACAGCAACTTCTAACTATGGCTACACCTTC. Translating gives CASSLEPGTATSNYGYTF. The chain carries TRBV5-1 and TRBJ1-2; TRBD1 matches at 7 bases. This CDR3 is built from 18 residues. With V trimmed by 0 bases and J by 0 bases, 11 bases remained unmatched. The germline V gene has CDR1 SGHRS and CDR2 YFSETQ.

The genes are TRBV27 and TRBJ1-5; TRBD1 is a possible D gene (6 bases). Germline CDR1 MNHEY, CDR2 SMNVEV (reference sequence). Trimming left V 5 bases short and J 1 base short, with 9 bases between. The CDR3 contains 14 residues. The chain's CDR3 is CASSNQGSNQPQHF. The DNA of the CDR3 is TGTGCCAGCAGTAACCAGGGGAGCAATCAGCCCCAGCATTTT.

The chain uses TRBV2 and TRBJ1-4; TRBD1 agrees at 10 bases. After removal of 6 bases from V and 8 bases from J, the junction contained 6 bases not matched to a gene. The CDR3 is made up of 14 amino acids. Germline CDR1 is SNHLY and CDR2 is FYNNEI. The CDR3 coding sequence is TGTGCCAGCAGCCGGACAGGGGGTTGGGAAAAACTGTTTTTT. It encodes CASSRTGGWEKLFF. Filled out from reference TRBV2 and TRBJ1-4, the complete variable domain reads EPEVTQTPSHQVTQMGQEVILRCVPISNHLYFYWYRQILGQKVEFLVSFYNNEISEKSEIFDDQFSVERPDGSNFTLKIRSTKLEDSAMYFCASSRTGGWEKLFFGSGTQLSVL.

CDR3 nucleotides: TGTGCCAGCAGCCAAGGGGGAACTGAAGCTTTCTTT. Its translation is CASSQGGTEAFF. This chain uses TRBV6-5 with TRBJ1-1, with a tentative D call TRBD1 (6 bases). The V gene lost 6 bases and the J gene lost 5 bases, with 10 bases spanning the gap. Germline V gives CDR1 MNHEY, CDR2 SVGAGI. The CDR3 sequence is 12 residues long.

This rearrangement joins TRBV12-5 to TRBJ2-2; TRBD1 agrees at 7 bases. V lost 2 bases, J lost 3 bases, and 12 bases stayed unmatched. This CDR3 is 18 amino acids long. Germline lookup yields CDR1 LGHNT and CDR2 FRNRAP. The CDR3: CASGLLLDRPGYTGELFF. The CDR3 DNA is TGTGCTAGTGGTTTGTTACTGGACAGGCCGGGGTACACCGGGGAGCTGTTTTTT.

This clone is medium-sized by share. The genes are TRBV6-5 and TRBJ1-1; no clear D gene. This CDR3 has 14 amino acids. Germline CDR1 is MNHEY and CDR2 is SVGAGI. V was clipped by 5 bases and J by 1 base, with 11 bases between them. In DNA, the CDR3 is TGTGCCAGCAGTGCGGGCCTTACGAACACTGAAGCTTTCTTT. This encodes CASSAGLTNTEAFF.

This clone was seen only once. This chain uses TRBV7-2 with TRBJ2-7; 7 bases map to TRBD1. The CDR3 has 15 residues. Per the germline V gene, CDR1 is SGHTA and CDR2 is FQGNSA. Trimming cost V 1 base and J 5 bases; bases outside gene matches: 8. In nucleotides, the CDR3 is TGTGCCAGCAGCTTAGATCCAGGGGGTGGCGACGAGCAGTACTTC. Protein product: CASSLDPGGGDEQYF. The whole variable domain, filled in from reference TRBV7-2 and TRBJ2-7, reads GAGVSQSPSNKVTEKGKDVELRCDPISGHTALYWYRQSLGQGLEFLIYFQGNSAPDKSGLPSDRFSAERTGGSVSTLTIQRTQQEDSAVYLCASSLDPGGGDEQYFGPGTRLTVT.

V usage is TRBV4-3 and J usage is TRBJ2-7; 9 positions match TRBD1. The germline CDR1 and CDR2 sequences are LGHNA and YSLEER. After removal of 4 bases from V and 4 bases from J, the junction contained 5 bases not matched to a gene. The CDR3 covers 14 residues. CDR3 sequence reads: CASSPGQGRYEQYF. In nucleotides, the CDR3 is TGCGCCAGCAGCCCGGGACAGGGAAGATACGAGCAGTACTTC.

Concerning this clone itself: A clone one base away is much larger, so this may be a read error. V and J are TRBV20-1 and TRBJ1-1; 8 bases align to TRBD1. The germline gives CDR1 DFQATT, CDR2 SNEGSKA (reference sequence). CDR3 length: 11 residues. J lost 6 bases, V lost 5 bases, and 2 bases had no gene match. This chain's CDR3 is CSAAQGAEAFF. The CDR3 nucleotides are TGCAGTGCTGCACAGGGGGCTGAAGCTTTCTTT.

The rearrangement joins TRBV2 to TRBJ2-1; 9 bases map to TRBD2. The V and J ends lost 11 bases and 9 bases, in that order; junction bases with no gene match: 14. Germline-derived CDR1 and CDR2 are SNHLY and FYNNEI. This CDR3 region has 14 residues. This CDR3 is CADGVAGDFREQFF. CDR3 DNA: TGTGCCGATGGGGTAGCGGGAGACTTCCGTGAGCAGTTCTTC.

The chain is built from TRBV27 and TRBJ2-3, with 14 bases that match TRBD2. The CDR3 covers 18 residues. Germline-derived CDR1 and CDR2 are MNHEY and SMNVEV (reference sequence). Trimming cost V 5 bases and J 4 bases; bases outside gene matches: 11. CDR3: CASSPHPGLAGEADTQYF. Written as DNA, the CDR3 is TGTGCCAGCAGTCCCCACCCGGGACTAGCGGGAGAGGCAGATACGCAGTATTTT.

The chain couples TRBV30 to TRBJ1-2; no firm D call. Germline-derived CDR1 and CDR2 are GTSNPN and SVGIG (reference sequence). The CDR3 consists of 13 residues. Between the trimmed V and J ends, which lost 3 bases and 2 bases, there was a span of 10 bases. CDR3 bases: TGTGCCTGGAGAGAGGGAGGCAACTATGGCTACACCTTC. This translates into CAWREGGNYGYTF.

The chain couples TRBV9 to TRBJ2-7; D unresolved. The CDR3 has 14 amino acids. The V end lost 0 bases, the J end lost 2 bases, and 9 bases lay between the germline ends. Germline CDR1 SGDLS, CDR2 YYNGEE. The CDR3 coding sequence is TGTGCCAGCAGCGTAGATGAGTCCCCCTACGAGCAGTACTTC. Translation: CASSVDESPYEQYF.

This chain links TRBV19 with TRBJ2-7; TRBD2 matches at 11 bases. The CDR3 runs to 15 residues. CDR1 is LNHDA, CDR2 SQIVND, per germline (reference sequence). Unmatched junction bases numbered 6, after V lost 4 bases and J lost 4 bases. The chain's CDR3 is CASSTPLAGEYEQYF. DNA of the CDR3: TGTGCCAGTAGTACTCCACTAGCGGGGGAGTACGAGCAGTACTTC.

The genes are TRBV7-9 and TRBJ2-1; 10 bases line up with TRBD1. This CDR3 region has 16 residues. The V gene end was trimmed by 4 bases and the J gene end by 7 bases; junction bases not matched to a gene: 10. Germline V gives CDR1 SEHNR, CDR2 FQNEAQ (reference sequence). CDR3: CASSSPRQGALNEQFF. The CDR3 bases are TGTGCCAGCAGCTCCCCCCGACAGGGGGCGTTAAATGAGCAGTTCTTC.

V usage is TRBV10-1 and J usage is TRBJ2-7; D is perhaps TRBD2 (6 bases). Between the trimmed V and J ends, which lost 0 bases and 1 base, there was a span of 7 bases. CDR1 is WNHNN, CDR2 SYGVQD, per germline (reference sequence). The length of the CDR3 is 14 residues. The CDR3 coding sequence is TGCGCCAGCAGTGAGTCAGCGGGTTCCTACGAGCAGTACTTC. It yields the protein CASSESAGSYEQYF.

The chain uses TRBV27 and TRBJ2-7; TRBD1 matches 8 bases. CDR1 is MNHEY and CDR2 is SMNVEV in the germline V gene (reference sequence). J gave up 1 base and V 2 bases, and 4 bases lay outside the gene matches. CDR3 length: 15 amino acids. CDR3 residues: CASSLMGQESYEQYF. CDR3 in DNA: TGTGCCAGCAGTTTAATGGGACAGGAGTCCTACGAGCAGTACTTC.

Only one count was recorded for this clone. V usage is TRBV7-8 and J usage is TRBJ2-1, with D possibly matching TRBD1 (6 bases). The CDR3 is 14 residues long. Trimming cost V 10 bases and J 4 bases, with 17 bases left between them. Germline V lookup: CDR1 SGHVS, CDR2 FQNEAQ. CDR3 nucleotide sequence: TGTGCCACCTCCGAGGGGGTGTCTTACAATGAGCAGTTCTTC. Its translation: CATSEGVSYNEQFF. Looking up the rest from reference TRBV7-8 and TRBJ2-1 gives the full variable domain: GAGVSQSPRYKVAKRGQDVALRCDPISGHVSLFWYQQALGQGPEFLTYFQNEAQLDKSGLPSDRFFAERPEGSVSTLKIQRTQQEDSAVYLCATSEGVSYNEQFFGPGTRLTVL.

J is TRBJ2-3 and V is TRBV19; 9 bases fit TRBD2. The germline gives CDR1 LNHDA, CDR2 SQIVND (reference sequence). The junction had 6 bases not matched to a gene; V was cut back by 10 bases and J by 4 bases. This CDR3 is 13 amino acids long. The CDR3 spells CAIAGGPADTQYF. The DNA for the CDR3 is TGTGCCATCGCGGGGGGGCCAGCAGATACGCAGTATTTT.

The V and J genes are TRBV12-5 and TRBJ2-7; TRBD1 agrees at 10 bases. CDR1 and CDR2 from the germline V gene are LGHNT and FRNRAP. After removal of 6 bases from V and 6 bases from J, the junction contained 11 bases not matched to a gene. The CDR3 spans 15 residues. CDR3 sequence (DNA): TGTGCTAGTGGGGGGCCGGGACAGGGGATCGGCGAGCAGTACTTC. Protein sequence: CASGGPGQGIGEQYF.

This chain connects TRBV27 to TRBJ2-6; 8 bases are a match to TRBD1. With 3 bases clipped from V and 0 bases from J, the junction kept 1 base outside the gene matches. CDR3 length equals 16 residues. CDR1 is MNHEY and CDR2 is SMNVEV in the germline V gene (reference sequence). CDR3 sequence reads: CASSFGTGSGANVLTF. The CDR3 region has the DNA TGTGCCAGCAGTTTTGGGACAGGCTCTGGGGCCAACGTCCTGACTTTC.